Shown below are 32 T cell receptor beta chains from a single sample sequenced in a study of radiation and T cells in renal cell carcinoma. Regarding time point: baseline pretreatment blood. Regarding treatment: 15 Gy SBRT to primary tumor, nephrectomy 4 weeks later. Measured with immunoSEQ multiplex PCR; TCRdb has only the in-frame clones, and not every one. The table includes about 150,000 clones, 88% detected once. This specimen consisted of blood, obtained from a patient whose treatment included radiotherapy and nephrectomy. All receptors come from an older woman with renal cell carcinoma.

The chain couples TRBV27 to TRBJ2-3; possible D gene TRBD1, 5 bases. Germline assignment: CDR1 MNHEY and CDR2 SMNVEV (reference sequence). V gave up 2 bases and J gave up 2 bases, with 11 bases separating them. The CDR3 consists of 15 residues. The CDR3: CASSLRRTPTDTQYF. The CDR3 region has the DNA TGTGCCAGCAGTTTACGCCGGACACCCACAGATACGCAGTATTTT.

The chain has TRBV11-3 and TRBJ1-1; D remains ambiguous. This CDR3 has 15 amino acids. The V end lost 0 bases, the J end lost 5 bases, and 13 bases lay between the germline ends. Germline V gene sequence: CDR1 SGHNT, CDR2 YENEEA. Written as DNA, the CDR3 is TGTGCCAGCAGCTTAGACAGTCTATTGGAGACTGAAGCTTTCTTT. It translates to CASSLDSLLETEAFF.

The V gene is TRBV5-1, the J gene TRBJ1-2; the match to TRBD1 covers 10 bases. The V gene's germline CDR1 is SGHRS and CDR2 YFSETQ. This CDR3 has 14 residues. V shed 4 bases, J shed 2 bases, and the junction held 2 bases outside the gene matches. The CDR3 sequence is CASSTGQGNYGYTF. Written as DNA, the CDR3 is TGCGCCAGCAGCACGGGACAGGGGAACTATGGCTACACCTTC.

The chain has TRBV18 and TRBJ2-2, with D tentatively TRBD1 (5 bases). Trimming removed 3 bases at V and 4 bases at J, with 9 bases between. The CDR3 runs 14 residues. Germline V gene sequence: CDR1 KGHSH, CDR2 LQKENI. The CDR3 bases are TGTGCCAGCTCACCTCTGGACACCACCGGGGAGCTGTTTTTT. Translation: CASSPLDTTGELFF.

The sample holds a few counts of this clone. The rearrangement joins TRBV5-1 to TRBJ1-1; possibly TRBD1 for D (5 bases). Germline V lookup: CDR1 SGHRS, CDR2 YFSETQ. The CDR3 totals 12 residues. Trimming cost V 4 bases and J 3 bases, with 7 bases left between them. CDR3 in DNA: TGCGCCAGCAGCCCGGGGGACACTGAAGCTTTCTTT. Encoded protein: CASSPGDTEAFF.

The chain recombines TRBV7-6 with TRBJ2-3, with D possibly matching TRBD2 (5 bases). Trimming shortened V by 5 bases and J by 4 bases, and 16 bases separated the two germline ends. This CDR3 is built from 15 residues. Germline V gene sequence: CDR1 SGHVS, CDR2 FNYEAQ. In DNA, the CDR3 is TGTGCCAGCAGCCCCATTGGGGAGCCCTCAGATACGCAGTATTTT. This encodes CASSPIGEPSDTQYF.

V is TRBV5-1 and J is TRBJ2-7; 8 bases agree with TRBD2. Germline V gene sequence: CDR1 SGHRS, CDR2 YFSETQ. The CDR3 is made up of 15 amino acids. The V and J ends lost 0 bases and 3 bases, in that order; junction bases with no gene match: 5. CDR3 coding DNA: TGCGCCAGCAGCTTGGTGGCGGGGGGTTACTACGAGCAGTACTTC. Its protein product is CASSLVAGGYYEQYF.

The J gene is TRBJ2-3, the V gene TRBV11-2; 14 bases agree with TRBD2. In germline, CDR1 is SGHAT, CDR2 FQNNGV. The CDR3 is 16 amino acids. The J segment lost 3 bases and the V segment lost 3 bases, leaving 2 bases of the junction unmatched. The CDR3 DNA follows: TGTGCCAGCAGCTTCCGGACTAGCGGGGGGACAGATACGCAGTATTTT. Residues: CASSFRTSGGTDTQYF. Supplemented by reference TRBV11-2 and TRBJ2-3, the full variable domain reads EAGVAQSPRYKIIEKRQSVAFWCNPISGHATLYWYQQILGQGPKLLIQFQNNGVVDDSQLPKDRFSAERLKGVDSTLKIQPAKLEDSAVYLCASSFRTSGGTDTQYFGPGTRLTVL.

The gene calls are TRBV10-3 and TRBJ2-5; D gene ambiguous. V gave up 4 bases and J gave up 8 bases, with 11 bases separating them. Germline V CDR1 and CDR2: ENHRY, SYGVKD. The CDR3 has 12 amino acids. This CDR3 is CAISGPFGTQYF. The CDR3 nucleotides are TGTGCCATCAGTGGCCCATTCGGCACCCAGTACTTC.

The chain has TRBV7-3 and TRBJ1-1, with a possible D match to TRBD1 (5 bases). Trimming left V 4 bases short and J 6 bases short, with 12 bases between. The CDR3 spans 13 residues. CDR1 and CDR2 from the germline V gene are SGHTA and FQGTGA. The CDR3 region is CASSSRGVPEAFF. In DNA, the CDR3 is TGTGCCAGCAGCTCCCGGGGGGTGCCTGAAGCTTTCTTT.

The V gene is TRBV19, the J gene TRBJ1-5, with TRBD1 matching over 8 bases. Trimming at V came to 3 bases and at J to 4 bases, leaving 2 bases not matched to a gene. The CDR3 has 14 residues. Per the germline V gene, CDR1 is LNHDA and CDR2 is SQIVND (reference sequence). The CDR3 region has the DNA TGTGCCAGTAGTATCTACAGGGGGAATCAGCCCCAGCATTTT. Amino acid sequence: CASSIYRGNQPQHF.

This clone was recorded once. The chain couples TRBV11-3 to TRBJ1-2; no reliable D call. Per germline, CDR1 SGHNT and CDR2 YENEEA. CDR3 length: 14 amino acids. The germline V and J ends were trimmed by 6 bases and 4 bases, with 15 bases remaining between them. The CDR3 reads CASSRGRASYGYTF. CDR3 nucleotides: TGTGCCAGCAGTAGAGGTAGGGCCTCCTATGGCTACACCTTC.

The V call is TRBV7-2, the J call TRBJ1-5; D is uncertain. This CDR3 comprises 15 residues. V shed 1 base and J shed 3 bases, with 10 bases lying between them. Germline V gives CDR1 SGHTA, CDR2 FQGNSA. The CDR3: CASSLVDLDNQPQHF. The CDR3 nucleotides read TGTGCCAGCAGCTTAGTCGACCTCGACAATCAGCCCCAGCATTTT.

Within the sample, this clone is medium-sized. The rearrangement uses TRBV28 and TRBJ2-1; D gene unclear. The CDR3 runs to 12 residues. V was shortened by 6 bases and J by 4 bases, with 7 bases between the two germline ends. Germline CDR1 and CDR2: MDHEN and SYDVKM. CDR3 residues: CASSLVYNEQFF. In nucleotides, the CDR3 is TGTGCCAGCAGCCTCGTTTACAATGAGCAGTTCTTC.

V gene TRBV5-4 combines with J gene TRBJ1-2; no definite D call. V shed 1 base and J shed 6 bases, with 13 bases lying between them. The CDR3 consists of 14 residues. The germline gives CDR1 SGHNT, CDR2 YYREEE (reference sequence). CDR3 nucleotides: TGTGCCAGCAGCTTGTTTAGTGGTAGGGATGGCTACACCTTC. Translating it yields CASSLFSGRDGYTF.

The chain employs TRBV27 and TRBJ1-4, with a possible D match to TRBD1 (5 bases). This CDR3 comprises 14 residues. Trimming left V 9 bases short and J 5 bases short, with 16 bases between. Per the germline V gene, CDR1 is MNHEY and CDR2 is SMNVEV (reference sequence). The CDR3 spells CASRGEYSNEKLFF. CDR3 nucleotides: TGTGCCAGTCGAGGGGAGTACTCGAATGAAAAACTGTTTTTT.

The chain combines TRBV6-1 with TRBJ1-4, with no clear D. The CDR3 totals 12 residues. From germline, CDR1 is MNHNS and CDR2 SASEGT. Trimming left V 6 bases short and J 8 bases short, with 10 bases between. The CDR3 coding sequence is TGTGCCAGCAGCCGGGCCGCCGAAAAACTGTTTTTT. Translating gives CASSRAAEKLFF.

The rearrangement joins TRBV2 to TRBJ2-2; 8 bases fit TRBD2. After removal of 8 bases from V and 5 bases from J, the junction contained 13 bases not matched to a gene. Germline V lookup: CDR1 SNHLY, CDR2 FYNNEI. The CDR3 covers 16 residues. The CDR3 is CASAPDFGGGTGELFF. CDR3 in DNA: TGTGCCAGCGCCCCCGACTTTGGCGGGGGGACCGGGGAGCTGTTTTTT.

This clone has a single count. The V and J genes are TRBV4-2 and TRBJ2-3; D remains ambiguous. V shed 5 bases and J shed 2 bases, with 17 bases lying between them. Germline V lookup: CDR1 LGHNA, CDR2 YNFKEQ. This CDR3 has 16 residues. The CDR3 sequence is CASSVGRGVDTDTQYF. CDR3 DNA: TGTGCCAGCAGCGTCGGCCGAGGCGTCGACACAGATACGCAGTATTTT.

As to this clone: The same CDR3 can be traced to other DNA sequences in this sample. The rearrangement joins TRBV11-3 to TRBJ1-1, with 9 bases that match TRBD1. With V trimmed by 3 bases and J by 1 base, 3 bases remained unmatched. The CDR3 length is 15 residues. CDR1 SGHNT and CDR2 YENEEA come from the germline V gene. The DNA for the CDR3 is TGTGCCAGCAGCTTGGTACAGGGGGCGAACACTGAAGCTTTCTTT. Amino acid sequence: CASSLVQGANTEAFF.

The chain employs TRBV2 and TRBJ2-1, with D possibly TRBD1 on 6 matching bases. Germline V gene sequence: CDR1 SNHLY, CDR2 FYNNEI. V lost 2 bases and J 0 bases, leaving 8 bases between the germline ends. CDR3 size: 15 residues. CDR3: CASSELGGSYNEQFF. Here the CDR3 DNA reads TGTGCCAGCAGTGAATTAGGGGGCTCCTACAATGAGCAGTTCTTC.

The chain carries TRBV6-5 and TRBJ2-4, with 7 bases lining up with TRBD1. With 4 bases clipped from V and 6 bases from J, the junction kept 6 bases outside the gene matches. CDR3 size: 14 residues. Germline values: CDR1 MNHEY, CDR2 SVGAGI. In nucleotides, the CDR3 is TGTGCCAGCAGTTCGGACAGGACCAGAAACATTCAGTACTTC. Protein: CASSSDRTRNIQYF.

This clone was seen a single time. The rearrangement joins TRBV6-4 to TRBJ2-2, with D unresolved. CDR1 MRHNA and CDR2 SNTAGT come from the germline V gene. The CDR3 runs to 14 residues. V was shortened by 6 bases and J by 6 bases, with 14 bases between the two germline ends. Here the CDR3 reads CASSINWDSGELFF. Here the CDR3 DNA reads TGTGCCAGCAGCATCAACTGGGATTCCGGGGAGCTGTTTTTT.

The rearrangement joins TRBV13 to TRBJ2-3, with 8 bases aligning to TRBD1. Trimming took 5 bases from V and 3 from J; bases not matched to a gene: 7. Germline CDR1 reads PRHDT; CDR2 reads FYEKMQ (reference sequence). The CDR3 runs to 15 residues. Here the CDR3 DNA reads TGTGCCAGCAGCCTCCGGACAGGGATTACAGATACGCAGTATTTT. Protein product: CASSLRTGITDTQYF.

This clone was recorded once. The V and J genes are TRBV20-1 and TRBJ1-5; D remains unclear. The CDR3 has 11 amino acids. Germline V lookup: CDR1 DFQATT, CDR2 SNEGSKA (reference sequence). V was trimmed by 3 bases and J by 4 bases, leaving 4 bases between them. The CDR3 sequence is CSASGNQPQHF. CDR3 coding DNA: TGCAGTGCTAGCGGTAATCAGCCCCAGCATTTT.

The V gene is TRBV5-1, the J gene TRBJ1-6, with a possible D match to TRBD1 (6 bases). The CDR3 is made up of 15 amino acids. Germline values: CDR1 SGHRS, CDR2 YFSETQ. Trimming pared 1 base from V and 5 bases from J, leaving 10 bases between. CDR3 sequence: CASSLLPGDNSPLHF. The CDR3 DNA sequence: TGCGCCAGCAGCTTGTTGCCAGGGGATAATTCACCCCTCCACTTT.

The chain combines TRBV14 with TRBJ1-5, with D tentatively TRBD1 (5 bases). The CDR3 sequence is 15 residues long. CDR1 SGHDN and CDR2 FVKESK come from the germline V gene. Trimming took off 1 base at V and 4 bases at J, with 11 bases between the two ends. The CDR3 reads CASSQGGGSNQPQHF. The CDR3 DNA reads as TGTGCCAGCAGCCAAGGCGGGGGTAGTAATCAGCCCCAGCATTTT.

The CDR3 loop is CASSDPQSGKNSPLHF. In DNA form, the CDR3 reads TGTGCCAGTAGTGATCCTCAGTCCGGGAAGAATTCACCCCTCCACTTT. This chain joins TRBV19 and TRBJ1-6; D unclear. This CDR3 comprises 16 residues. V shed 5 bases and J shed 7 bases, with 18 bases lying between them. Germline CDR1 reads LNHDA; CDR2 reads SQIVND (reference sequence).

The gene calls are TRBV6-5 and TRBJ1-6; D gene ambiguous. The CDR3 extends over 14 amino acids. V gave up 6 bases and J gave up 0 bases, with 6 bases separating them. Germline values: CDR1 MNHEY, CDR2 SVGAGI. This chain's CDR3 is CASRQSSYNSPLHF. DNA of the CDR3: TGTGCCAGCAGACAGAGCTCCTATAATTCACCCCTCCACTTT.

This clone was seen just once. The chain employs TRBV9 and TRBJ2-2; D is possibly TRBD1 (5 bases). The CDR3 loop spans 15 amino acids. Deletions cut 1 base from V and 1 base from J, with 8 bases between. The V gene's germline CDR1 is SGDLS and CDR2 YYNGEE. The CDR3 DNA follows: TGTGCCAGCAGCGTACTCGACAGGAACACCGGGGAGCTGTTTTTT. As protein: CASSVLDRNTGELFF.

The V call is TRBV6-5, the J call TRBJ2-3, with D unclear. V lost 6 bases and J 2 bases, leaving 12 bases between the germline ends. Germline CDR1 is MNHEY and CDR2 is SVGAGI. This CDR3 region has 14 residues. CDR3 sequence: CASRWTEYTDTQYF. DNA of the CDR3: TGTGCCAGCAGATGGACGGAGTACACAGATACGCAGTATTTT.

The chain joins TRBV5-1 to TRBJ1-2; 8 bases align to TRBD1. This CDR3 is built from 16 residues. Germline lookup yields CDR1 SGHRS and CDR2 YFSETQ. J was trimmed by 4 bases and V by 4 bases; bases with no gene match: 12. CDR3 in DNA: TGCGCCAGCAGCGTCGGGACAGGCAGCGTCCTCTATGGCTACACCTTC. Amino acid sequence: CASSVGTGSVLYGYTF.